The 28 T cell receptor beta chains below were found in one sample sequenced in a study of blood T cell repertoires in COVID-19. The assay was immunoSEQ multiplex PCR, and TCRdb's table has in-frame clones only and misses some. The table has 29,000 or so clones, around 89% seen once; the top ten hold roughly 9.6%. The sample comprised peripheral blood. The receptors were gathered from a human donor in a cohort sampled during active COVID-19.

The chain combines TRBV5-3 with TRBJ1-5, with 10 bases that match TRBD1. TRBV5-3 is an ORF, with its function uncertain. This CDR3 contains 20 residues. The V segment lost 0 bases and the J segment 2 bases; nucleotides outside the gene matches: 14. CDR3 DNA sequence: TGTGCCAGAAGCTTGGCCCGGGACAGGGGAAGGGAATTGCGCAATCAGCCCCAGCATTTT. Translating it yields CARSLARDRGRELRNQPQHF.

V gene TRBV2 combines with J gene TRBJ1-5; D ambiguous. CDR3 size: 13 residues. Trimming stripped 6 bases from V and 6 bases from J, with 12 bases between. CDR1 and CDR2 (germline): SNHLY, FYNNEI. CDR3 bases: TGTGCCAGCAGAACAGAACCGTCTCAGCCCCAGCATTTT. This codes for CASRTEPSQPQHF.

The chain joins TRBV21-1 to TRBJ1-4; the D call in the table, TRBD1, was not verified against the DNA. TRBV21-1 is marked as a pseudogene. The CDR3 consists of 14 residues. CDR3 loop: CASTIQGAEEKLFF. The CDR3 DNA reads as TGTGCCAGCACCATACAGGGGGCCGAAGAAAAACTGTTTTTT.

V is TRBV30 and J is TRBJ1-3; D is uncertain. Germline V gene lookup returns CDR1 GTSNPN and CDR2 SVGIG (reference sequence). V dropped 2 bases and J dropped 1 base, with 6 bases sitting between them. The CDR3 contains 13 residues. The CDR3 reads CAWSRGSGNTIYF. CDR3 nucleotides: TGTGCCTGGAGTCGAGGGTCTGGAAACACCATATATTTT.

This rearrangement joins TRBV27 to TRBJ2-7; maybe TRBD1 (6 bases). Trimming left V 6 bases short and J 4 bases short, with 19 bases between. The CDR3 has 15 amino acids. CDR1 MNHEY and CDR2 SMNVEV come from the germline V gene (reference sequence). CDR3 protein: CASSALGTSLYEQYF. For the CDR3, the DNA is TGTGCCAGCAGCGCCCTCGGGACATCACTTTACGAGCAGTACTTC.

The V call is TRBV5-6, the J call TRBJ2-7; D possibly corresponds to TRBD2 (5 bases). Germline loops: CDR1 SGHDT, CDR2 YYEEEE. The CDR3 runs to 14 residues. Trimming left V 4 bases short and J 4 bases short, with 15 bases between. The CDR3 loop is CASSLAGSRYEQYF. The CDR3 coding sequence is TGTGCCAGCAGCCTGGCTGGGAGTCGATACGAGCAGTACTTC.

The chain links TRBV4-2 to TRBJ2-3; TRBD2 is a possible D gene (5 bases). Germline CDR1 is LGHNA and CDR2 is YNFKEQ. The CDR3 loop spans 15 amino acids. Trimming shortened V by 1 base and J by 4 bases, and 12 bases separated the two germline ends. CDR3 region: CASSQGTGSADTQYF. CDR3 DNA: TGTGCCAGCAGCCAAGGTACGGGGTCGGCAGATACGCAGTATTTT.

The chain is built from TRBV11-2 and TRBJ2-2, with TRBD1 identical over 8 bases. Trimming cost V 8 bases and J 5 bases; bases outside gene matches: 16. The germline V gene has CDR1 SGHAT and CDR2 FQNNGV. There are 17 residues in the CDR3. The DNA of the CDR3 is TGTGCCAGCGTTCCGGACAGGGCTCAATTCGAGACCGGGGAGCTGTTTTTT. Translating it yields CASVPDRAQFETGELFF.

This chain links TRBV28 with TRBJ1-1, with no clear D. The germline V gene encodes CDR1 MDHEN and CDR2 SYDVKM. Deletions cut 1 base from V and 3 bases from J, with 9 bases between. CDR3 length equals 14 residues. CDR3 loop: CASSLYTGDTEAFF. The CDR3 DNA sequence: TGTGCCAGCAGTTTATACACCGGGGACACTGAAGCTTTCTTT.

V and J are TRBV18 and TRBJ1-3; 11 positions agree with TRBD1. Germline V lookup: CDR1 KGHSH, CDR2 LQKENI. V shed 6 bases, J shed 0 bases, and the junction held 4 bases outside the gene matches. The CDR3 spans 16 residues. The CDR3: CASSQGTGGSGNTIYF. The CDR3, as DNA: TGTGCCAGCTCGCAGGGGACAGGGGGCTCTGGAAACACCATATATTTT.

This clone was detected only once. This rearrangement joins TRBV5-5 to TRBJ1-2; no reliable D call. CDR3 length: 13 residues. Trimming removed 0 bases from V and 6 bases from J, with 9 bases in between. Germline CDR1 is SGHKS and CDR2 is YYEKEE (reference sequence). The CDR3 region is CASSLGPVDGYTF. The CDR3 bases are TGTGCCAGCAGCTTGGGGCCAGTTGATGGCTACACCTTC. The full variable domain, completed using reference TRBV5-5 and TRBJ1-2, is DAGVTQSPTHLIKTRGQQVTLRCSPISGHKSVSWYQQVLGQGPQFIFQYYEKEERGRGNFPDRFSARQFPNYSSELNVNALLLGDSALYLCASSLGPVDGYTFGSGTRLTVV.

The rearrangement joins TRBV7-2 to TRBJ2-2; tentatively, D is TRBD2 (5 bases). CDR1 SGHTA and CDR2 FQGNSA come from the germline V gene. This CDR3 spans 17 amino acids. The V end lost 5 bases, the J end lost 3 bases, and 19 bases lay between the germline ends. The CDR3 DNA is TGTGCCAGCAGCCCCGACCGGGGAACGGGCTACACCGGGGAGCTGTTTTTT. It is translated as CASSPDRGTGYTGELFF.

The V and J genes are TRBV10-3 and TRBJ1-2; D is perhaps TRBD1 (6 bases). V was shortened by 5 bases and J by 2 bases, with 12 bases between the two germline ends. This CDR3 comprises 14 residues. Germline V CDR1 and CDR2: ENHRY, SYGVKD. CDR3 region: CAISPIQGNYGYTF. The CDR3 nucleotides are TGTGCCATCAGTCCCATACAGGGAAACTATGGCTACACCTTC.

The gene calls are TRBV11-1 and TRBJ2-1, with 9 bases fitting TRBD2. After removal of 7 bases from V and 4 bases from J, the junction contained 11 bases not matched to a gene. Germline V lookup: CDR1 SGHAT, CDR2 FQDESV (reference sequence). This CDR3 is 16 amino acids long. This CDR3 is CASNQPAGGDYNEQFF. The CDR3 nucleotides read TGTGCCAGCAACCAACCAGCGGGGGGAGATTACAATGAGCAGTTCTTC.

The chain recombines TRBV4-1 with TRBJ2-3; 10 bases align to TRBD1. This CDR3 is built from 16 residues. Germline V gives CDR1 MGHRA, CDR2 YSYEKL. The V and J ends lost 10 bases and 0 bases, in that order; junction bases with no gene match: 10. The CDR3 DNA follows: TGCGCCACCGCGCGACAGGGGGCAACTAGCACAGATACGCAGTATTTT. This sequence encodes CATARQGATSTDTQYF.

The J gene is TRBJ2-2, the V gene TRBV7-9, with 7 positions matching TRBD1. Germline V gives CDR1 SEHNR, CDR2 FQNEAQ (reference sequence). The CDR3 runs 16 residues. The J segment lost 1 base and the V segment lost 8 bases, leaving 10 bases of the junction unmatched. CDR3 protein: CASRRGQGENTGELFF. The CDR3 DNA sequence: TGTGCCAGCCGCAGGGGTCAGGGGGAGAACACCGGGGAGCTGTTTTTT.

The gene calls are TRBV6-5 and TRBJ2-3; 8 nucleotides line up with TRBD2. CDR3 length equals 15 residues. The junction had 8 bases not matched to a gene; V was cut back by 4 bases and J by 5 bases. The germline gives CDR1 MNHEY, CDR2 SVGAGI. The CDR3 nucleotides read TGTGCCAGCAGTTCCCCGGGACTAGGACTAGATACGCAGTATTTT. Amino acid sequence: CASSSPGLGLDTQYF.

V and J are TRBV12-3 or TRBV12-4 and TRBJ2-5; D is ambiguous. V dropped 3 bases and J dropped 2 bases, with 7 bases sitting between them. This CDR3 is 13 amino acids long. Here the CDR3 reads CASSFREQETQYF. CDR3 bases: TGTGCCAGCAGTTTCCGCGAGCAAGAGACCCAGTACTTC.

V is TRBV4-1 and J is TRBJ2-7; TRBD2 matches 8 bases. This CDR3 is 15 amino acids long. V dropped 5 bases and J dropped 4; count of bases not matched to a gene: 10. Germline lookup yields CDR1 MGHRA and CDR2 YSYEKL. The CDR3 is CASSAPGRGVYEQYF. The DNA for the CDR3 is TGCGCCAGCAGCGCCCCGGGGCGGGGGGTGTACGAGCAGTACTTC.

The chain employs TRBV28 and TRBJ2-7, with unresolved D. The germline V gene has CDR1 MDHEN and CDR2 SYDVKM. V lost 6 bases and J 5 bases, leaving 14 bases between the germline ends. This CDR3 is 13 amino acids long. CDR3 sequence: CASSFPLNNEQYF. The DNA for the CDR3 is TGTGCCAGCAGCTTCCCCCTTAACAACGAGCAGTACTTC.

Comments on this clone: One end of the junction fails to match germline, which may point to a read error. The rearrangement links TRBV28 to TRBJ2-7; 9 bases are a match to TRBD1. CDR3 length: 12 amino acids. The germline gives CDR1 MDHEN, CDR2 SYDVKM. In nucleotides, the CDR3 is TGTGCCAGCAGTCCTGGCCGGGGACAGGGTATCTTC. This codes for CASSPGRGQGIF.

This clone was counted a single time. The V call is TRBV4-1, the J call TRBJ2-1, with 11 bases aligning to TRBD2. V was pared by 0 bases and J by 7 bases, with 8 bases of the junction left unmatched. The CDR3 is made up of 17 amino acids. In germline, CDR1 is MGHRA, CDR2 YSYEKL. CDR3 sequence reads: CASSQDNSGGAVNEQFF. The CDR3 nucleotides read TGCGCCAGCAGCCAAGATAATAGCGGGGGGGCTGTTAATGAGCAGTTCTTC.

The J gene is TRBJ2-7, the V gene TRBV6-2 or TRBV6-3; D possibly corresponds to TRBD1 (6 bases). CDR1 is MNHEY, CDR2 SVGEGT, per germline. This CDR3 spans 15 amino acids. Trimming took off 2 bases at V and 2 bases at J, with 13 bases between the two ends. In DNA, the CDR3 is TGTGCCAGCAGTTACCCGCGCAGGGGCCCCTACGAGCAGTACTTC. Translated: CASSYPRRGPYEQYF.

V usage is TRBV7-3 and J usage is TRBJ2-1; D is perhaps TRBD1 (5 bases). V dropped 5 bases and J dropped 3 bases, with 20 bases sitting between them. CDR3 length: 17 amino acids. CDR1 and CDR2 from the germline V gene are SGHTA and FQGTGA. In DNA form, the CDR3 reads TGTGCCAGCAGCCTCCTCGCTCCGACAGAGTACTACAATGAGCAGTTCTTC. This codes for CASSLLAPTEYYNEQFF.

The rearrangement links TRBV9 to TRBJ2-3; 14 nucleotides align to TRBD2. The CDR3 has 15 residues. Looked up from germline, CDR1 is SGDLS and CDR2 is YYNGEE. The J segment lost 6 bases and the V segment lost 5 bases, leaving 5 bases of the junction unmatched. The chain's CDR3 is CASSRLAGGLDTQYF. CDR3 sequence (DNA): TGTGCCAGCAGTAGACTAGCGGGGGGGTTGGATACGCAGTATTTT. Complete variable domain (other parts from reference TRBV9 and TRBJ2-3): DSGVTQTPKHLITATGQRVTLRCSPRSGDLSVYWYQQSLDQGLQFLIQYYNGEERAKGNILERFSAQQFPDLHSELNLSSLELGDSALYFCASSRLAGGLDTQYFGPGTRLTVL.

The rearrangement joins TRBV6-5 to TRBJ2-3; D may be TRBD2 (5 bases). This CDR3 comprises 16 residues. Germline-derived CDR1 and CDR2 are MNHEY and SVGAGI. V was shortened by 2 bases and J by 0 bases, with 12 bases between the two germline ends. CDR3 loop: CASSYRASRSTDTQYF. DNA for the CDR3: TGTGCCAGCAGTTACAGGGCTAGCAGAAGCACAGATACGCAGTATTTT.

The V and J genes are TRBV3-1 (or the pseudogene TRBV3-2) and TRBJ2-5; D may be TRBD2 (6 bases). Germline V gene data show CDR1 as LGHDT and CDR2 as YNNKEL (reference sequence). This CDR3 has 15 residues. V lost 4 bases to trimming and J lost 5 bases, with 17 bases between them. The CDR3 bases are TGTGCCAGCAGCCCAGGTGGGCGGGGCAGGGAGACCCAGTACTTC. Protein sequence: CASSPGGRGRETQYF.

This clone showed up just a few times. This chain joins TRBV7-6 and TRBJ2-3; D call uncertain. Germline CDR1 is SGHVS and CDR2 is FNYEAQ. The CDR3 length is 15 residues. The V and J ends lost 0 bases and 0 bases respectively, with 7 bases between them. The CDR3 DNA reads as TGTGCCAGCAGCTTAGCGCGGTCTAGCACAGATACGCAGTATTTT. This encodes CASSLARSSTDTQYF.